The 21 T cell receptor beta chains reported below all come from one sample, sequenced in a study of CXCR3-negative and CXCR3-positive naive CD8 T cells. Their antigen targets remain unknown. Overall study results and limits: More hydrophobic TRB CDR3s occurred in CXCR3-positive than in CXCR3-negative naive cells.

The TRB libraries of cDNA were built by UMI-labeled 5' RACE. TCRdb re-analyzed the 5' RACE reads; it lists each CDR3 protein once, without DNA. In total, the table holds more than 80,000 distinct CDR3 sequences. The sample was naive CXCR3+ CD8+ T cells from blood. As for subset: CD45RO-CCR7+CD27+CD95- naive CD8+ T cells expressing CXCR3 (TNR3+). The receptors come from a human donor in good health. Some clones in this sample may be carry-over from other donors' samples.

The chain couples TRBV7-9 to TRBJ2-7; TCRdb picks TRBD1, but there is no DNA to check that call. Germline V gene sequence: CDR1 SEHNR, CDR2 FQNEAQ (reference sequence). The CDR3 loop spans 15 amino acids. CDR3 in amino acids: CASSFSGTGSYEQYF.

The rearrangement joins TRBV6-2 or TRBV6-3 to TRBJ1-1; with no DNA, the TCRdb D assignment of TRBD1 cannot be verified. In germline, CDR1 is MNHEY, CDR2 SVGEGT. The CDR3 is 16 residues long. The CDR3 protein is CASSTRDRGKRPEAFF.

J is TRBJ2-1 and V is TRBV20-1; TCRdb gives TRBD1 as the D gene, but with no DNA this cannot be confirmed. The CDR3 spans 15 residues. The V gene's germline CDR1 is DFQATT and CDR2 SNEGSKA (reference sequence). The CDR3 spells CSAREGGADYNEQFF.

The chain has TRBV20-1 and TRBJ1-1; TCRdb reports TRBD1, a call that lacks DNA to check it against. The CDR3 extends over 13 amino acids. The V gene's germline CDR1 is DFQATT and CDR2 SNEGSKA (reference sequence). CDR3 amino acids: CSAFQTGAVEAFF.

The J gene is TRBJ2-3, the V gene TRBV29-1. Germline V gene data show CDR1 as SQVTM and CDR2 as ANQGSEA. This CDR3 comprises 14 residues. CDR3 sequence: CSVQGWPSTDTQYF.

J is TRBJ2-3 and V is TRBV28; TCRdb reports TRBD2, a call that lacks DNA to check it against. CDR1 is MDHEN and CDR2 is SYDVKM in the germline V gene. The CDR3 runs 14 residues. CDR3 sequence: CASTLAGVGDTQYF.

CDR3 region: CASSVRLAGGPTGELFF. V usage is TRBV14 and J usage is TRBJ2-2; TCRdb calls TRBD2, which cannot be checked without DNA. There are 17 residues in the CDR3. In germline, CDR1 is SGHDN, CDR2 FVKESK.

The CDR3 here is CASSLRTATNEKLFF. The chain carries TRBV4-1 and TRBJ1-4; the D call of TRBD1 rests on TCRdb alone, since no DNA is present to check it. The germline V gene encodes CDR1 MGHRA and CDR2 YSYEKL. CDR3 length equals 15 residues.

The chain carries TRBV10-1 and TRBJ2-3; as DNA is missing, the TRBD1 call by TCRdb cannot be tested. Looked up from germline, CDR1 is WNHNN and CDR2 is SYGVQD (reference sequence). CDR3 length equals 14 residues. The CDR3 sequence: CASSYRTYTDTQYF.

The rearrangement uses TRBV18 and TRBJ1-1. This CDR3 comprises 15 residues. Germline V gene sequence: CDR1 KGHSH, CDR2 LQKENI. CDR3 in amino acids: CASSPLGEVNTEAFF.

The gene calls are TRBV4-3 and TRBJ2-5. CDR1 LGHNA and CDR2 YSLEER come from the germline V gene. The CDR3 length is 13 residues. The CDR3 is CASSQDVVETQYF.

This chain uses TRBV20-1 with TRBJ2-2. The CDR3 has 14 residues. Germline CDR1 and CDR2: DFQATT and SNEGSKA (reference sequence). The CDR3 loop is CSASTPGNTGELFF.

This chain uses TRBV7-3 with TRBJ2-7; TCRdb designates TRBD1, a call that cannot be tested without DNA. This CDR3 has 14 amino acids. Germline values: CDR1 SGHTA, CDR2 FQGTGA. The CDR3 sequence is CASSPDRGRGEQYF. The full variable domain, rest sourced from reference TRBV7-3 and TRBJ2-7, is GAGVSQTPSNKVTEKGKYVELRCDPISGHTALYWYRQSLGQGPEFLIYFQGTGAADDSGLPNDRFFAVRPEGSVSTLKIQRTERGDSAVYLCASSPDRGRGEQYFGPGTRLTVT.

The chain recombines TRBV28 with TRBJ2-1. The CDR3 has 14 amino acids. The V gene's germline CDR1 is MDHEN and CDR2 SYDVKM. The CDR3 sequence: CVSSLSGSYNEQFF.

V is TRBV6-5 and J is TRBJ2-3; TCRdb calls TRBD2, which cannot be checked without DNA. This CDR3 region has 13 residues. CDR1 is MNHEY and CDR2 is SVGAGI in the germline V gene. This chain's CDR3 is CASRGGGADTQYF.

This chain joins TRBV21-1 and TRBJ2-7; with no DNA, the TCRdb D assignment of TRBD2 cannot be verified. TRBV21-1 is assigned pseudogene status. CDR3 size: 16 residues. CDR3 in amino acids: CASSRGERTSGYEQYF.

The chain links TRBV12-3 or TRBV12-4 to TRBJ2-2; TCRdb picks TRBD1, but there is no DNA to check that call. CDR3 length equals 17 residues. The CDR3 reads CASSLNMVTGDAGELFF.

This chain links TRBV14 with TRBJ2-7; TCRdb's assignment of TRBD1 cannot be checked, as there is no DNA. The CDR3 contains 13 residues. Germline V gene sequence: CDR1 SGHDN, CDR2 FVKESK. The CDR3 protein is CARPGGTPYEQYF.

The V call is TRBV2, the J call TRBJ2-7; TCRdb reports TRBD1, a call that lacks DNA to check it against. CDR3 length: 14 residues. Germline CDR1 and CDR2: SNHLY and FYNNEI. Here the CDR3 reads CASSDRDSNYEQYF.

This sequence joins TRBV29-1 and TRBJ2-3. The CDR3 extends over 12 amino acids. The germline V gene has CDR1 SQVTM and CDR2 ANQGSEA. CDR3: CSVDLGTDTQYF.

The chain uses TRBV5-6 and TRBJ2-1; TCRdb names TRBD2, which stays unverified in the absence of DNA. Germline assignment: CDR1 SGHDT and CDR2 YYEEEE. This CDR3 is 16 amino acids long. CDR3 protein: CASSLGTSRPYNEQFF.